This T cell receptor beta chain is drawn from a study of chemoradiotherapy in HPV16-positive cancers. Sequenced by immunoSEQ multiplex PCR; TCRdb stores in-frame clones only, minus some. The table records 30,000 or so clones, about 88% of them present only once. Study observations and caveats: HPV-responsive T-cell expansion during chemoradiotherapy was linked to improved recurrence-free survival in HPV16-positive patients. Candidate HPV-specific clones and E7-related TCR motifs grew in tumor during treatment.

This CDR3 is built from 15 residues. V trimming: 3 bases; J trimming: 1 base; junction bases outside the gene matches: 1. CDR1 and CDR2 (germline): KGHSH, LQKENI. Remarks on this clone: Its target is unknown.

The J gene is TRBJ2-2, the V gene TRBV18; 8 bases are a match to TRBD2. This receptor was taken from a human donor with HPV-associated anogenital cancer. This sample comprised blood, obtained from a patient who underwent chemoradiotherapy. CDR3 protein: CASSPGLVNTGELFF. CDR3 nucleotide sequence: TGTGCCAGCTCACCGGGACTAGTGAACACCGGGGAGCTGTTTTTT.